This T cell receptor (beta chain) was observed in a study of blood T cell repertoires in COVID-19. The germline V and J ends were trimmed by 5 bases and 2 bases, with 22 bases remaining between them. In germline, CDR1 is MNHNY, CDR2 SVGAGI (reference sequence). The CDR3 is 18 amino acids. Profiling relied on immunoSEQ multiplex PCR, and the TCRdb table lists in-frame clones only, not all of them. The data show approximately 190,000 clones, 75% to 90% seen once. Sequenced input: peripheral blood. The clonotype was recovered from a middle-aged woman with acute or convalescent COVID-19. J is TRBJ1-5 and V is TRBV6-6; D gene unclear. The CDR3 reads CASSLRGGDGVGNQPQHF. CDR3 nucleotides: TGTGCCAGCAGTCTCCGGGGAGGAGACGGCGTAGGCAATCAGCCCCAGCATTTT.